The 6 T cell receptor beta chains in this list originate from one sample, sequenced in a study of T cells after yellow fever vaccination. In TCRdb, the 5' RACE reads were re-called with MiXCR into one record per CDR3 protein. This table holds hundreds of thousands of distinct CDR3 sequences, 9% to 15% found once. Material: PBMCs, obtained on the day of the yellow fever booster vaccination. All receptors derive from a man between 25 and 39 years old who received the YFV17D yellow fever vaccine.

This clonotype was seen a few times. The chain recombines TRBV5-1 with TRBJ2-7; D tentatively fits TRBD1 or TRBD2 (6 bases each). Trimming left V 0 bases short and J 5 bases short, with 15 bases between. Germline V gives CDR1 SGHRS, CDR2 YFSETQ. The CDR3 extends over 15 amino acids. The CDR3 spells CASSLAPGALDEQYF. The CDR3 DNA is TGCGCCAGCAGCTTGGCCCCGGGGGCTCTGGACGAGCAGTACTTC.

This clonotype was observed a few times. The CDR3 sequence is CASSLPGTPYNEQFF. DNA for the CDR3: TGTGCCAGCAGCTTACCCGGGACTCCTTACAATGAGCAGTTCTTC. This chain uses TRBV7-9 with TRBJ2-1, with D perhaps TRBD2 (6 bases). The V end lost 2 bases, the J end lost 4 bases, and 12 bases lay between the germline ends. The germline V gene encodes CDR1 SEHNR and CDR2 FQNEAQ (reference sequence). CDR3 length equals 15 residues.

Many counts were recorded for this clonotype. CDR3 residues: CASSTAGFDGANVLTF. CDR3 sequence (DNA): TGCGCCAGCAGCACGGCCGGGTTTGATGGGGCCAACGTCCTGACTTTC. This chain connects TRBV5-1 to TRBJ2-6; no clear D gene. This CDR3 spans 16 amino acids. Looked up from germline, CDR1 is SGHRS and CDR2 is YFSETQ. The V end lost 4 bases, the J end lost 3 bases, and 14 bases lay between the germline ends.

This clonotype appeared many times. V usage is TRBV5-6 and J usage is TRBJ1-1; the D is unclear. V was cut by 4 bases and J by 0 bases, with 7 bases left in between. CDR3 length: 13 residues. The germline V gene has CDR1 SGHDT and CDR2 YYEEEE. The CDR3 sequence is CASSPPLNTEAFF. The CDR3 DNA sequence: TGTGCCAGCAGCCCTCCCCTGAACACTGAAGCTTTCTTT.

The chain joins TRBV10-1 to TRBJ2-3; D uncertain. Germline CDR1 reads WNHNN; CDR2 reads SYGVQD (reference sequence). This CDR3 region has 14 residues. The ends were cut back, 2 bases at V and 1 base at J, with 7 bases in the middle. CDR3 loop: CASSESHGTDTQYF. In DNA, the CDR3 is TGCGCCAGCAGTGAGAGTCACGGCACAGATACGCAGTATTTT.

The J gene is TRBJ2-7, the V gene TRBV5-1, with a tentative D call TRBD1 (7 bases). Trimming cost V 4 bases and J 4 bases, with 15 bases left between them. Germline CDR1 is SGHRS and CDR2 is YFSETQ. The length of the CDR3 is 14 residues. This CDR3 reads CASSPQGGNYEQYF. CDR3 in DNA: TGCGCCAGCAGCCCCCAGGGGGGAAATTACGAGCAGTACTTC. The full variable domain, its missing parts supplied by reference TRBV5-1 and TRBJ2-7, is KAGVTQTPRYLIKTRGQQVTLSCSPISGHRSVSWYQQTPGQGLQFLFEYFSETQRNKGNFPGRFSGRQFSNSRSEMNVSTLELGDSALYLCASSPQGGNYEQYFGPGTRLTVT.